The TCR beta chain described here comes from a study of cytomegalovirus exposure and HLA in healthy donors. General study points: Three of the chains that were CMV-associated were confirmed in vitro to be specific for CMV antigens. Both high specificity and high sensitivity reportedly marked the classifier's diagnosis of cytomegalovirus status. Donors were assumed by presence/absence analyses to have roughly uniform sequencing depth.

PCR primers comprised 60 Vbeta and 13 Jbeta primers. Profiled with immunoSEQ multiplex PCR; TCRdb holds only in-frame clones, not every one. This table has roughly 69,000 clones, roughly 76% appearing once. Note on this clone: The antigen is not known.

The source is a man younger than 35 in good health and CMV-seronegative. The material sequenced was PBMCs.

The CDR3 spells CASSPLGLANSPLHF. The CDR3 nucleotides read TGTGCCAGTAGCCCTTTGGGGCTTGCTAATTCACCCCTCCACTTT. The V and J genes are TRBV19 and TRBJ1-6; D perhaps matches TRBD1 (5 bases). V lost 6 bases to trimming and J lost 6 bases, with 15 bases between them. The CDR3 has 15 amino acids. The germline CDR1 and CDR2 sequences are LNHDA and SQIVND (reference sequence).